This TCR beta chain was captured by sequencing in a study of cytotoxic CD8 clonotypes in ibrutinib-treated CLL. Broader study findings: The clonality went up when patients responded to ibrutinib and dropped back toward baseline at progression.

The table came from immunoSEQ multiplex PCR; TCRdb's copy has only in-frame clones and leaves some out. The data contain about 160,000 clones, approximately 80% of them singletons. Per the germline V gene, CDR1 is SGHAT and CDR2 is FQNNGV. The CDR3 consists of 15 residues. The ends were cut back, 11 bases at V and 1 base at J, with 20 bases in the middle. With respect to this clone: The antigen remains unidentified.

This sequence joins TRBV11-2 and TRBJ1-1; D is possibly TRBD1 (6 bases). The origin of this receptor is a human donor with chronic lymphocytic leukemia. Sample: PBMCs, taken after 24 months of ibrutinib treatment. CDR3: CASKAGGHRNTEAFF. The CDR3 region has the DNA TGTGCCTCCAAAGCTGGGGGACATCGGAACACTGAAGCTTTCTTT.